This T cell receptor beta chain is from a study of control samples from healthy donors and cancer patients. Sequencing used immunoSEQ multiplex PCR; TCRdb keeps in-frame clones, though not all of them. The top ten clones hold over 2.5% of a sample with around 110,000 clones, about 93% of them seen once. Trimming stripped 2 bases from V and 7 bases from J, with 12 bases between. CDR3 length: 14 residues. CDR1 is SGHTA and CDR2 is FQGTGA in the germline V gene. The clonotype was recovered from a man younger than 40 in good health. The J gene is TRBJ2-1, the V gene TRBV7-3; possibly TRBD1 for D (6 bases). The sequenced material came from blood. This CDR3 is CASSLLPGVNEQFF. The DNA of the CDR3 is TGTGCCAGCAGCTTACTGCCAGGGGTAAATGAGCAGTTCTTC.